Listed below are T cell receptor beta chains from one sample, sequenced in a study of spatial heterogeneity in lung cancer. TCRdb re-called the 5' RACE reads with MiXCR, one entry per CDR3 protein. Found here are about 17,000 distinct CDR3 sequences, over 20% of them singletons; the top ten hold approximately 18%. Specimen: PBMCs, collected at surgery. All receptors come from a female donor with early-stage non-small cell lung cancer. Each CDR3 is given with its conserved first and last residue. D genes are given only for firm matches. Some rows have no size entry. The others give once, few or many, or a class for an expanded clone.

medium-sized | TRBD2 | TRBJ2-3 | TRBV20-1 | 18 | CSAKTGESSGSVADTQYF | TGCAGTGCAAAAACCGGGGAATCTAGCGGGAGTGTCGCAGATACGCAGTATTTT
once | TRBD1 | TRBJ2-2 | TRBV5-1 | 15 | CASSLSRGPTGELFF | TGCGCCAGCAGCTTATCCAGGGGGCCAACCGGGGAGCTGTTTTTT
NA | NA | TRBJ2-3 | TRBV9 | 13 | CASSVADTDTQYF | TGTGCCAGCAGCGTAGCGGACACAGATACGCAGTATTTT
many | NA | TRBJ2-1 | TRBV28 | 14 | CASSFVANYNEQFF | TGTGCCAGCAGTTTCGTAGCTAATTACAATGAGCAGTTCTTC
medium-sized | NA | TRBJ2-3 | TRBV5-1 | 14 | CASSPTGIMNTQYF | TGCGCCAGCAGCCCCACCGGGATTATGAATACGCAGTATTTT
many | NA | TRBJ2-3 | TRBV7-9 | 14 | CASSLRAGADTQYF | TGTGCCAGCAGCTTACGGGCGGGCGCGGATACGCAGTATTTT
NA | NA | TRBJ2-6 | TRBV29-1 | 13 | CSVDGSGANVLTF | TGCAGCGTTGACGGCTCTGGGGCCAACGTCCTGACTTTC
many | NA | TRBJ2-7 | TRBV6-6 | 15 | CASSYGAGLTYEQYF | TGTGCCAGCAGTTACGGGGCAGGACTGACCTACGAGCAGTACTTC
many | TRBD1 | TRBJ1-4 | TRBV5-3 | 18 | CARSSIGDREALNEKLFF | TGTGCCAGAAGCTCGATAGGGGACAGGGAGGCTTTGAATGAAAAACTGTTTTTT
many | NA | TRBJ2-3 | TRBV5-4 | 16 | CASSRPQGISTDTQYF | TGTGCCAGCAGCAGGCCCCAGGGGATCAGCACAGATACGCAGTATTTT
medium-sized | TRBD2 | TRBJ2-1 | TRBV4-3 | 19 | CASSQDEGLAGSSYNEQFF | TGCGCCAGCAGCCAAGATGAGGGACTAGCGGGTAGCTCCTACAATGAGCAGTTCTTC
few | NA | TRBJ2-3 | TRBV7-2 | 14 | CASSLEGQSDTQYF | TGTGCCAGCAGCTTAGAGGGGCAGTCAGATACGCAGTATTTT
many | NA | TRBJ2-1 | TRBV5-1 | 14 | CASSLFATENEQFF | TGCGCCAGCAGCTTGTTCGCGACGGAGAATGAGCAGTTCTTC
many | NA | TRBJ2-3 | TRBV7-2 | 13 | CASISGYTDTQYF | TGTGCCAGCATCTCTGGGTACACAGATACGCAGTATTTT
NA | NA | TRBJ2-7 | TRBV5-6 | 13 | CASSAGPVREQYF | TGTGCCAGCAGCGCCGGGCCGGTGAGGGAGCAGTACTTC
many | NA | TRBJ2-1 | TRBV6-2/TRBV6-3 | 12 | CASSWGSDEQFF | TGTGCCAGCAGTTGGGGATCGGACGAGCAGTTCTTC
many | NA | TRBJ1-1 | TRBV27 | 15 | CASSPMTVENTEAFF | TGTGCCAGCAGCCCTATGACAGTCGAGAACACTGAAGCTTTCTTT
medium-sized | NA | TRBJ1-2 | TRBV5-4 | 12 | CASSLGSYGYTF | TGTGCCAGCAGCTTGGGATCGTATGGCTACACCTTC
many | NA | TRBJ2-7 | TRBV7-7 | 13 | CASSSQEGAEQYF | TGTGCCAGCAGCTCGCAGGAGGGGGCCGAGCAGTACTTC
many | NA | TRBJ1-1 | TRBV7-8 | 13 | CAAGSYRRTEAFF | TGTGCCGCGGGGTCATACAGACGAACTGAAGCTTTCTTT
medium-sized | NA | TRBJ2-7 | TRBV6-2/TRBV6-3 | 12 | CASTGSTYEQYF | TGTGCCAGCACTGGTTCCACCTACGAGCAGTACTTC
many | NA | TRBJ1-1 | TRBV9 | 15 | CASSVGHGLNTEAFF | TGTGCCAGCAGCGTAGGCCACGGGCTGAACACTGAAGCTTTCTTT
NA | NA | TRBJ1-1 | TRBV28 | 13 | CASSFSLNTEAFF | TGTGCCAGCAGTTTCAGCTTGAACACTGAAGCTTTCTTT
many | NA | TRBJ2-5 | TRBV9 | 12 | CASSVLGETQYF | TGTGCCAGCAGCGTCTTAGGGGAGACCCAGTACTTC
medium-sized | NA | TRBJ2-3 | TRBV5-4 | 18 | CASSLSLMRTSSTDTQYF | TGTGCCAGCAGCTTGAGTCTTATGCGGACGTCGAGCACAGATACGCAGTATTTT
many | TRBD1 | TRBJ2-7 | TRBV5-1 | 13 | CASSTGTGWEQYF | TGCGCCAGCAGTACCGGGACAGGGTGGGAGCAGTACTTC
many | TRBD2 | TRBJ2-1 | TRBV5-1 | 15 | CASSPLAGGTDEQFF | TGCGCCAGCAGCCCTCTAGCGGGAGGTACCGATGAGCAGTTCTTC
many | NA | TRBJ1-1 | TRBV5-1 | 13 | CASSQPGATEAFF | TGCGCCAGCAGCCAGCCGGGAGCAACTGAAGCTTTCTTT
medium-sized | NA | TRBJ2-6 | TRBV5-6 | 15 | CASSLGVSGANVLTF | TGTGCCAGCAGCTTGGGGGTCTCTGGGGCCAACGTCCTGACTTTC
many | NA | TRBJ2-1 | TRBV28 | 16 | CASRATDGGTYNEQFF | TGTGCCAGCAGAGCAACGGATGGAGGGACGTACAATGAGCAGTTCTTC
many | TRBD2 | TRBJ2-3 | TRBV20-1 | 15 | CSADGGYRLTDTQYF | TGCAGTGCTGACGGGGGGTATCGGCTCACAGATACGCAGTATTTT
many | NA | TRBJ2-3 | TRBV29-1 | 12 | CSVSGGTDTQYF | TGCAGCGTTTCAGGGGGGACTGATACGCAGTATTTT
many | NA | TRBJ1-2 | TRBV4-2 | 18 | CASSQVTRGQENRYGYTF | TGTGCCAGCAGCCAAGTGACAAGAGGCCAGGAGAATCGCTATGGCTACACCTTC
medium-sized | NA | TRBJ2-7 | TRBV28 | 12 | CASSSSSYEQYF | TGTGCCAGCTCCTCCAGCTCCTACGAGCAGTACTTC
many | TRBD1 | TRBJ1-1 | TRBV11-3 | 14 | CASSNGQGDTEAFF | TGTGCCAGCAGCAACGGACAGGGGGACACTGAAGCTTTCTTT
NA | NA | TRBJ1-2 | TRBV27 | 17 | CASRGGGTGPTNYGYTF | TGTGCCAGCAGAGGGGGGGGAACTGGTCCCACCAACTATGGCTACACCTTC
NA | NA | TRBJ2-2 | TRBV18 | 15 | CASSFDSTNTGELFF | TGTGCCAGCTCATTCGACAGCACGAACACCGGGGAGCTGTTTTTT
many | NA | TRBJ2-2 | TRBV7-2 | 12 | CASSLYAGELFF | TGTGCCAGCAGCTTATACGCCGGGGAGCTGTTTTTT
many | NA | TRBJ1-4 | TRBV19 | 13 | CASSEVAREKLFF | TGTGCCAGTAGCGAAGTAGCCCGGGAAAAACTGTTTTTT
many | NA | TRBJ2-2 | TRBV19 | 16 | CASNRRGLGGRGELFF | TGTGCCAGTAACCGCCGAGGGCTAGGGGGGCGCGGGGAGCTGTTTTTT
medium-sized | TRBD2 | TRBJ2-7 | TRBV11-2 | 15 | CASSLGLAGVYEQYF | TGTGCCAGCAGCTTAGGACTAGCGGGAGTCTACGAGCAGTACTTC
many | NA | TRBJ2-2 | TRBV6-5 | 14 | CASTRGLLTGELFF | TGTGCCAGCACGCGGGGCCTGCTAACCGGGGAGCTGTTTTTT
medium-sized | TRBD1 | TRBJ1-5 | TRBV24-1 | 15 | CATSEGQYSNQPQHF | TGTGCCACCAGTGAGGGACAGTATAGCAATCAGCCCCAGCATTTT
many | TRBD1 | TRBJ2-7 | TRBV7-9 | 13 | CASSPQTGHEQYF | TGTGCCAGCAGCCCGCAGACAGGGCACGAGCAGTACTTC
many | NA | TRBJ2-7 | TRBV5-5 | 14 | CASSFGLTSYEQYF | TGTGCCAGCAGCTTTGGACTAACCAGCTACGAGCAGTACTTC
many | NA | TRBJ1-1 | TRBV7-2 | 15 | CASSLDRELNTEAFF | TGTGCCAGCAGCTTAGATCGAGAACTGAACACTGAAGCTTTCTTT
many | TRBD2 | TRBJ2-5 | TRBV19 | 16 | CASSMRTSGSWETQYF | TGTGCCAGTAGTATGAGAACTAGCGGGAGCTGGGAGACCCAGTACTTC
many | NA | TRBJ1-1 | TRBV6-2/TRBV6-3 | 14 | CASSYEWSNTEAFF | TGTGCCAGCAGTTACGAATGGTCGAACACTGAAGCTTTCTTT
many | TRBD2 | TRBJ2-6 | TRBV28 | 18 | CASSSRLAGASGANVLTF | TGTGCCAGCAGTTCTAGACTAGCGGGGGCCTCTGGGGCCAACGTCCTGACTTTC
NA | NA | TRBJ2-3 | TRBV7-9 | 14 | CASSLSVSTDTQYF | TGTGCCAGCAGCTTAAGTGTCTCCACAGATACGCAGTATTTT
few | TRBD2 | TRBJ2-3 | TRBV30 | 12 | CAWEREGHPQYF | TGTGCCTGGGAACGGGAGGGCCACCCGCAGTATTTT
many | NA | TRBJ2-3 | TRBV18 | 17 | CASSLIAASATADTQYF | TGTGCCAGCTCACTAATCGCCGCTAGCGCGACGGCAGATACGCAGTATTTT
many | NA | TRBJ2-2 | TRBV7-6 | 15 | CASSLQGRGTGELFF | TGTGCCAGCAGCCTCCAGGGTCGAGGCACCGGGGAGCTGTTTTTT
many | TRBD2 | TRBJ2-3 | TRBV27 | 15 | CASSFPGLAGRTQYF | TGTGCCAGCAGTTTCCCGGGACTAGCGGGACGTACGCAGTATTTT
many | NA | TRBJ2-4 | TRBV7-2 | 16 | CASSLSPGVRDVYQYF | TGTGCCAGCAGCTTAAGTCCGGGAGTCCGGGACGTCTATCAGTACTTC
NA | NA | TRBJ2-7 | TRBV29-1 | 14 | CSVTFSGTAYEQYF | TGCAGCGTGACCTTTAGCGGAACGGCCTACGAGCAGTACTTC
NA | NA | TRBJ2-7 | TRBV12-3/TRBV12-4 | 12 | CASSLSESEQYF | TGTGCCAGCAGTTTAAGTGAAAGCGAGCAGTACTTC
many | TRBD2 | TRBJ2-1 | TRBV7-2 | 16 | CASSLASGRSTREQFF | TGTGCCAGCAGCTTAGCTAGCGGGAGAAGTACACGAGAGCAGTTCTTC